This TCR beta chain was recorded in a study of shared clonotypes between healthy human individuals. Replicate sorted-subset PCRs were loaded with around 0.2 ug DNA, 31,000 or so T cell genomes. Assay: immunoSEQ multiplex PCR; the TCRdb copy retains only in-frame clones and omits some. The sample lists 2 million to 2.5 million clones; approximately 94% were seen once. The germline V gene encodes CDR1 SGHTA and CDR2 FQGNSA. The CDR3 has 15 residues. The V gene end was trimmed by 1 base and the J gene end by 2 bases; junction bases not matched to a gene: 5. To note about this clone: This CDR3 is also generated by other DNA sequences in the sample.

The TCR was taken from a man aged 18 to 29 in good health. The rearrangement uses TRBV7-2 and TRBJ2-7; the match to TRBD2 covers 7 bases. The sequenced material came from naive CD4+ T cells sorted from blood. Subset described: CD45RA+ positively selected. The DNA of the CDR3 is TGTGCCAGCAGCTTAGGTGCTAGCGGAGCCTACGAGCAGTACTTC. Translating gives CASSLGASGAYEQYF.